What follows are 32 T cell receptor beta chains derived from one specimen sequenced in a study of CD8+ T cells in alopecia areata. Treatment meaning: oral pan-JAK inhibitor, 5-10 mg twice daily. Extracted RNA was reverse transcribed, and the resulting cDNA served as sequencing template. Assay: immunoSEQ multiplex PCR; the TCRdb copy retains only in-frame clones and omits some. The sample includes about 200,000 clones, more than 45% of them seen just once. Material: CD4+ T cells sorted from blood, obtained at week 4, from a patient treated with tofacitinib. These receptors all stem from a human donor with alopecia areata.

The chain couples TRBV29-1 to TRBJ1-2; a weak D match, TRBD1 (6 bases). Germline assignment: CDR1 SQVTM and CDR2 ANQGSEA. Deletions cut 7 bases from V and 2 bases from J, with 14 bases between. CDR3 length: 13 amino acids. Written as DNA, the CDR3 is TGCAGCGGAGCACAGGGAGAAAACTATGGCTACACCTTC. Its translation is CSGAQGENYGYTF.

The J gene is TRBJ2-3, the V gene TRBV27; D is unclear. Trimming took off 6 bases at V and 2 bases at J, with 9 bases between the two ends. The V gene's germline CDR1 is MNHEY and CDR2 SMNVEV (reference sequence). The CDR3 contains 13 residues. The chain's CDR3 is CASSLRATDTQYF. The CDR3 bases are TGTGCCAGCAGCCTAAGGGCCACAGATACGCAGTATTTT.

This clone was detected a few times. The chain carries TRBV28 and TRBJ2-4; possibly TRBD2 for D (5 bases). Germline CDR1 is MDHEN and CDR2 is SYDVKM. The CDR3 has 15 amino acids. The germline V and J ends were trimmed by 5 bases and 2 bases, with 13 bases remaining between them. CDR3 sequence reads: CASSPRTGTKNIQYF. As DNA, the CDR3 is TGTGCCAGCAGTCCTCGGACTGGCACCAAAAACATTCAGTACTTC. Drawing the rest from reference TRBV28 and TRBJ2-4, the complete variable domain is DVKVTQSSRYLVKRTGEKVFLECVQDMDHENMFWYRQDPGLGLRLIYFSYDVKMKEKGDIPEGYSVSREKKERFSLILESASTNQTSMYLCASSPRTGTKNIQYFGAGTRLSVL.

J is TRBJ2-3 and V is TRBV5-6; 10 bases fit TRBD2. There are 17 residues in the CDR3. Germline loops: CDR1 SGHDT, CDR2 YYEEEE. V dropped 3 bases and J dropped 2; count of bases not matched to a gene: 9. The CDR3, as DNA: TGTGCCAGCAGCTACTCGGGGACTAGCGATCTCACAGATACGCAGTATTTT. Its protein product is CASSYSGTSDLTDTQYF.

The rearrangement links TRBV28 to TRBJ1-1; a weak D match, TRBD1 (5 bases). The CDR3 runs to 14 residues. Deletions cut 6 bases from V and 6 bases from J, with 17 bases between. Germline values: CDR1 MDHEN, CDR2 SYDVKM. The CDR3 DNA reads as TGTGCCAGCAGCCCCACCGGGGCGATCGCTGAAGCTTTCTTT. It codes for CASSPTGAIAEAFF.

The CDR3 DNA is TGTGCCAGCAGCTTAACCGGGACAGGGGCTAAGAACTCCTACGAGCAGTACTTC. Translation: CASSLTGTGAKNSYEQYF. This rearrangement joins TRBV5-4 to TRBJ2-7; 10 bases are a match to TRBD1. Per the germline V gene, CDR1 is SGHNT and CDR2 is YYREEE (reference sequence). This CDR3 is 18 amino acids long. The V segment lost 2 bases and the J segment 0 bases; nucleotides outside the gene matches: 11.

The chain links TRBV2 to TRBJ1-1; 12 bases map to TRBD1. Germline loops: CDR1 SNHLY, CDR2 FYNNEI. V gave up 9 bases and J gave up 2 bases; unmatched junction bases: 10. The CDR3 runs 16 residues. CDR3 sequence: CARTGTGGVQNTEAFF. The CDR3 DNA follows: TGTGCCAGGACCGGGACAGGGGGCGTTCAAAACACTGAAGCTTTCTTT.

The rearrangement joins TRBV7-7 to TRBJ2-5, with D perhaps TRBD2 (7 bases). Germline CDR1 SSHAT, CDR2 FNYEAQ (reference sequence). CDR3 length: 15 amino acids. V lost 0 bases, J lost 4 bases, and 12 bases lay in between. The CDR3 DNA follows: TGTGCCAGCAGCTTAGCGGGGGGGCGCGGAGAGACCCAGTACTTC. Translation: CASSLAGGRGETQYF.

This clone was seen a handful of times. The chain uses TRBV4-3 and TRBJ2-1, with D perhaps assigned TRBD1 or TRBD2 (7 bases each). The CDR3 length is 15 residues. CDR1 LGHNA and CDR2 YSLEER come from the germline V gene. V was trimmed by 4 bases and J by 3 bases, leaving 13 bases between them. This chain's CDR3 is CASSPQGGGYNEQFF. CDR3 nucleotides: TGCGCCAGCAGCCCCCAGGGGGGGGGCTACAATGAGCAGTTCTTC.

The V gene is TRBV6-6, the J gene TRBJ2-3; 8 bases match TRBD2. V shed 8 bases, J shed 2 bases, and the junction held 3 bases outside the gene matches. Per the germline V gene, CDR1 is MNHNY and CDR2 is SVGAGI (reference sequence). The CDR3 has 13 amino acids. Written as DNA, the CDR3 is TGTGCCAGCGTAGCGGGGACCACAGATACGCAGTATTTT. Its translation: CASVAGTTDTQYF.

In regard to this clone: This sample includes further DNA sequences coding for the same CDR3. The rearrangement joins TRBV18 to TRBJ1-2; no clear D gene. Germline-derived CDR1 and CDR2 are KGHSH and LQKENI. V was cut by 2 bases and J by 2 bases, with 6 bases left in between. This CDR3 region has 13 residues. This CDR3 is CASSPARNYGYTF. Written as DNA, the CDR3 is TGTGCCAGCTCACCAGCAAGGAACTATGGCTACACCTTC.

The chain uses TRBV5-1 and TRBJ1-5; a possible D gene is TRBD1 (6 bases). Trimming left V 1 base short and J 9 bases short, with 17 bases between. The germline V gene has CDR1 SGHRS and CDR2 YFSETQ. The CDR3 sequence is 15 residues long. CDR3 protein: CASSLTGGALGPQHF. In DNA, the CDR3 is TGCGCCAGCAGCTTGACCGGGGGCGCCCTTGGGCCCCAGCATTTT.

This clone has a handful of counts. The rearrangement links TRBV7-9 to TRBJ2-7; D is unresolved. With 1 base removed from V and 4 bases from J, the gap between germline ends came to 5 bases. Germline V gene data show CDR1 as SEHNR and CDR2 as FQNEAQ (reference sequence). CDR3 length equals 12 residues. The CDR3 reads CASSLEHYEQYF. DNA of the CDR3: TGTGCCAGCAGCTTAGAGCATTACGAGCAGTACTTC.

This chain links TRBV4-3 with TRBJ1-6; D perhaps matches TRBD1 (6 bases). Germline CDR1 is LGHNA and CDR2 is YSLEER. The CDR3 is made up of 18 amino acids. V was trimmed by 1 base and J by 3 bases, leaving 16 bases between them. The CDR3 loop reads CASSQAGAGAGYNSPLHF. CDR3 in DNA: TGCGCCAGCAGCCAAGCTGGGGCAGGGGCTGGCTATAATTCACCCCTCCACTTT.

This sequence joins TRBV5-1 and TRBJ2-5; the D gene is possibly TRBD2 (6 bases). The germline gives CDR1 SGHRS, CDR2 YFSETQ. V lost 1 base, J lost 2 bases, and 12 bases lay in between. The CDR3 spans 15 residues. This CDR3 reads CASSLRGLAQETQYF. Here the CDR3 DNA reads TGCGCCAGCAGCTTGCGGGGCCTAGCGCAAGAGACCCAGTACTTC.

The J gene is TRBJ1-1, the V gene TRBV5-1; D uncertain. The CDR3 is made up of 12 amino acids. Trimming removed 0 bases from V and 9 bases from J, with 9 bases in between. Germline CDR1 SGHRS, CDR2 YFSETQ. This chain's CDR3 is CASSLGQEKAFF. DNA for the CDR3: TGCGCCAGCAGCTTGGGGCAGGAGAAAGCTTTCTTT.

This clone was seen once. This chain links TRBV30 with TRBJ1-1, with unresolved D. The ends were cut back, 2 bases at V and 7 bases at J, with 5 bases in the middle. The CDR3 is 10 amino acids. Germline CDR1 and CDR2: GTSNPN and SVGIG (reference sequence). The CDR3 nucleotides read TGTGCCTGGAGTAGCCATGAAGCTTTCTTT. As protein: CAWSSHEAFF.

The chain is built from TRBV10-2 and TRBJ2-7, with 9 positions matching TRBD1. Germline CDR1 WSHSY, CDR2 SAAADI. Unmatched junction bases numbered 4, after V lost 6 bases and J lost 1 base. The CDR3 contains 14 residues. Here the CDR3 reads CASRTGGRSYEQYF. As DNA, the CDR3 is TGCGCCAGCAGGACAGGGGGAAGGTCCTACGAGCAGTACTTC.

V gene TRBV7-2 combines with J gene TRBJ1-2; D unresolved. Trimming cost V 2 bases and J 4 bases, with 8 bases left between them. Germline V gene data show CDR1 as SGHTA and CDR2 as FQGNSA. The CDR3 length is 13 residues. The CDR3 sequence: CASSLSEAYGYTF. In nucleotides, the CDR3 is TGTGCCAGCAGCTTATCAGAAGCCTATGGCTACACCTTC.

The chain recombines TRBV29-1 with TRBJ2-3, with TRBD1 matching 8 bases. This CDR3 has 15 residues. Germline lookup yields CDR1 SQVTM and CDR2 ANQGSEA. V was pared by 0 bases and J by 11 bases, with 13 bases of the junction left unmatched. The CDR3 loop reads CSVEDPDRAVRRQYF. The CDR3 coding sequence is TGCAGCGTTGAAGACCCGGACAGGGCCGTTCGTAGGCAGTATTTT.

The chain is built from TRBV4-3 and TRBJ2-7, with 10 nucleotides matching TRBD1. CDR3 length: 15 amino acids. The germline V gene has CDR1 LGHNA and CDR2 YSLEER. V dropped 5 bases and J dropped 2; count of bases not matched to a gene: 6. In DNA, the CDR3 is TGCGCCAGCAGCTTTCGACAGGGGGCTGCCTACGAGCAGTACTTC. Encoded protein: CASSFRQGAAYEQYF.

As DNA, the CDR3 is TGTGCCAGCAGTCCGCCGGGACAGCTATTCACAGATACGCAGTATTTT. Translation: CASSPPGQLFTDTQYF. J is TRBJ2-3 and V is TRBV6-6; 7 nucleotides line up with TRBD1. J was trimmed by 2 bases and V by 5 bases; bases with no gene match: 10. CDR1 MNHNY and CDR2 SVGAGI come from the germline V gene (reference sequence). This CDR3 has 16 amino acids.

The chain uses TRBV7-2 and TRBJ2-6; either TRBD1 or TRBD2 may supply D (5 bases each). There are 15 residues in the CDR3. V lost 5 bases and J 4 bases, leaving 12 bases between the germline ends. From germline, CDR1 is SGHTA and CDR2 FQGNSA. CDR3 nucleotide sequence: TGTGCCAGCAGCGTCGGGGCGCTAGGGGCCAACGTCCTGACTTTC. Protein: CASSVGALGANVLTF.

The chain uses TRBV6-1 and TRBJ2-5, with D unresolved. Germline values: CDR1 MNHNS, CDR2 SASEGT. CDR3 length: 13 residues. Trimming shortened V by 5 bases and J by 4 bases, and 11 bases separated the two germline ends. The CDR3 sequence: CASSNLVIETQYF. The CDR3 DNA sequence: TGTGCCAGCAGTAACCTAGTAATAGAGACCCAGTACTTC.

The chain is built from TRBV6-6 and TRBJ1-2; TRBD1 matches 7 bases. V shed 6 bases, J shed 5 bases, and the junction held 6 bases outside the gene matches. Per germline, CDR1 MNHNY and CDR2 SVGAGI (reference sequence). The CDR3 contains 13 residues. Here the CDR3 reads CASSRDRAYGYTF. The CDR3 DNA is TGTGCCAGCAGCCGCGACAGGGCTTATGGCTACACCTTC.

The chain combines TRBV15 with TRBJ1-1; D is ambiguous. Deletions cut 0 bases from V and 10 bases from J, with 15 bases between. CDR1 and CDR2 from the germline V gene are LNHNV and YYDKDF (reference sequence). There are 14 residues in the CDR3. This CDR3 reads CATSRDSTESRAFF. The CDR3 coding sequence is TGTGCCACCAGCAGAGATAGTACGGAGTCGCGAGCTTTCTTT. Based on the CDR3 plus reference TRBV15 and TRBJ1-1, the full variable domain is DAMVIQNPRYQVTQFGKPVTLSCSQTLNHNVMYWYQQKSSQAPKLLFHYYDKDFNNEADTPDNFQSRRPNTSFCFLDIRSPGLGDTAMYLCATSRDSTESRAFFGQGTRLTVV.

This chain links TRBV28 with TRBJ2-5; D call uncertain. This CDR3 has 10 residues. Trimming pared 7 bases from V and 9 bases from J, leaving 9 bases between. Germline assignment: CDR1 MDHEN and CDR2 SYDVKM. This CDR3 reads CASNPSPQYF. CDR3 DNA: TGTGCCAGCAATCCCAGCCCCCAGTACTTC.

Concerning this clone itself: A much larger clonotype is one base distant, so this may be a read error. V gene TRBV6-4 combines with J gene TRBJ2-2; D uncertain. The germline V and J ends were trimmed by 2 bases and 4 bases, with 5 bases remaining between them. Germline CDR1 reads MRHNA; CDR2 reads SNTAGT. The CDR3 totals 13 residues. CDR3 loop: CASSDRVTGELFF. The CDR3, as DNA: TGTGCCAGCAGTGACAGGGTCACCGGGGAGCTGTTTTTT.

The genes are TRBV15 and TRBJ2-4; 10 bases align to TRBD2. J was trimmed by 10 bases and V by 4 bases; bases with no gene match: 10. The CDR3 has 15 residues. The germline V gene has CDR1 LNHNV and CDR2 YYDKDF (reference sequence). For the CDR3, the DNA is TGTGCCACCAGCATGGGTAGCGGGGGGTCTCGGATTCAGTACTTC. The encoded protein is CATSMGSGGSRIQYF. Variable domain in full (rest from reference TRBV15 and TRBJ2-4): DAMVIQNPRYQVTQFGKPVTLSCSQTLNHNVMYWYQQKSSQAPKLLFHYYDKDFNNEADTPDNFQSRRPNTSFCFLDIRSPGLGDTAMYLCATSMGSGGSRIQYFGAGTRLSVL.

In DNA, the CDR3 is TGTGCCAGCAGTGAATCAGCGGACAGGGGTCGGAACGAGCAGTACTTC. Its protein product is CASSESADRGRNEQYF. The V and J genes are TRBV25-1 and TRBJ2-7; TRBD1 matches at 9 bases. The CDR3 loop spans 16 amino acids. Germline V gene sequence: CDR1 MGHDK, CDR2 SYGVNS. With V trimmed by 1 base and J by 5 bases, 9 bases remained unmatched.

V gene TRBV20-1 combines with J gene TRBJ2-3; D is possibly TRBD1 (6 bases). V was clipped by 6 bases and J by 7 bases, with 11 bases between them. CDR1 and CDR2 from the germline V gene are DFQATT and SNEGSKA (reference sequence). The CDR3 covers 11 residues. For the CDR3, the DNA is TGCAGTGCCGAGGACAGACATACGCAGTATTTT. It is translated as CSAEDRHTQYF.

The gene calls are TRBV6-6 and TRBJ2-3, with D maybe TRBD1 (7 bases). This CDR3 has 15 residues. Germline V lookup: CDR1 MNHNY, CDR2 SVGAGI (reference sequence). Trimming stripped 4 bases from V and 2 bases from J, with 13 bases between. The CDR3 region has the DNA TGTGCCAGCAGTTCACCAGGGGGGCACACAGATACGCAGTATTTT. Its protein is CASSSPGGHTDTQYF.